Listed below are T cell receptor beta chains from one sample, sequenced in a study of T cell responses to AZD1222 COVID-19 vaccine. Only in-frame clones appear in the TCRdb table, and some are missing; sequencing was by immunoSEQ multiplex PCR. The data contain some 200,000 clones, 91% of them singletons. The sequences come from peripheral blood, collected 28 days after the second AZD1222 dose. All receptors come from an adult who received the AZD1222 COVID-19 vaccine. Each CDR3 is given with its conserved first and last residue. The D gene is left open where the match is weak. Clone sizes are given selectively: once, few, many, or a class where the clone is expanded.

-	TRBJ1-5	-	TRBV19	CASNGGGQPQHF	TGTGCCAGTAATGGGGGGGGTCAGCCCCAGCATTTT
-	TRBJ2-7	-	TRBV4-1	CASSQGGPTFQYF	TGCGCCAGCAGCCAAGGAGGACCCACGTTTCAGTACTTC
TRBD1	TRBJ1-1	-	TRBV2	CASRAAGTGGTEAFF	TGTGCCAGCAGGGCGGCCGGGACAGGGGGCACTGAAGCTTTCTTT
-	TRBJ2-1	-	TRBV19	CASSRTGIPFYNEQFF	TGTGCCAGTAGTAGAACGGGGATCCCGTTCTACAATGAGCAGTTCTTC
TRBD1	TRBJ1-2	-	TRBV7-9	CASSLVGPGGDYGYTF	TGTGCCAGCAGCTTAGTAGGTCCAGGGGGCGACTATGGCTACACCTTC
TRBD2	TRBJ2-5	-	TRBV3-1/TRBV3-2	CASSYTTSVGETQYF	TGTGCCAGCAGCTACACGACTAGCGTCGGAGAGACCCAGTACTTC
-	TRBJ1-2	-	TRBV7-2	CASSLDGLRGWNYGYTF	TGTGCCAGCAGCTTAGACGGGTTACGGGGCTGGAACTATGGCTACACCTTC
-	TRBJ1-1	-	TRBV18	CASSPPGEGNTEAFF	TGTGCCAGCTCACCACCGGGAGAGGGAAACACTGAAGCTTTCTTT
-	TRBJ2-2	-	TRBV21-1	CASSKSSGPLRGTGELFF	TGTGCCAGCAGCAAATCGTCGGGCCCCCTCCGAGGAACCGGGGAGCTGTTTTTT
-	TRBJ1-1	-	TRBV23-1	CASSHQMNTEAFF	TGCGCCAGCAGTCATCAGATGAACACTGAAGCTTTCTTT
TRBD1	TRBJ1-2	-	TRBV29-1	CSVRTGTGGAHDGYTF	TGCAGCGTTCGCACCGGGACAGGGGGCGCGCACGATGGCTACACCTTC
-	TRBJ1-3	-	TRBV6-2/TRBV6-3	CASSYRLRSGNTIYF	TGTGCCAGCAGTTACCGTCTACGCTCTGGAAACACCATATATTTT
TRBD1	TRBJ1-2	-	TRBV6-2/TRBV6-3	CASSYSMAPGQSPYYGYTF	TGTGCCAGCAGTTACTCGATGGCCCCGGGACAGTCTCCCTACTATGGCTACACCTTC
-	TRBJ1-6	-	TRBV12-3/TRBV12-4	CASHGGRNSPLHF	TGTGCCAGCCATGGGGGGCGTAATTCACCCCTCCACTTT
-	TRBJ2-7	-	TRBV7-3	CASSLEGGSSYEQYF	TGTGCCAGCAGCTTAGAAGGGGGGAGCTCCTACGAGCAGTACTTC
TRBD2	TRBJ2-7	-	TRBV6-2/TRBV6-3	CASSSPSSGSSSYEQYF	TGTGCCAGCAGCTCGCCGTCTAGCGGGTCAAGCTCCTACGAGCAGTACTTC
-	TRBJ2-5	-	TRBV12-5	CASGLAGGKTQYF	TGTGCTAGTGGTTTGGCAGGAGGAAAGACCCAGTACTTC
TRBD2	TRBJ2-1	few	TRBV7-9	CASSSGREIDEQFF	TGTGCCAGCAGCTCCGGGCGGGAGATCGATGAGCAGTTCTTC
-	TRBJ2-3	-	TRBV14	CASSQGGPFDTQYF	TGTGCCAGCAGCCAAGGGGGTCCCTTTGATACGCAGTATTTT
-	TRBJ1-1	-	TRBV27	CASSSQKARGWVAEAFF	TGTGCCAGCAGTTCCCAAAAGGCTCGGGGTTGGGTCGCTGAAGCTTTCTTT
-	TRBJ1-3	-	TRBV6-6	CATDVVGQSSGNTIYF	TGTGCCACCGACGTAGTCGGACAGAGCTCTGGAAACACCATATATTTT
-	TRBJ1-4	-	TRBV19	CASRGQRTNEKLFF	TGTGCCAGTAGAGGACAGCGAACTAATGAAAAACTGTTTTTT
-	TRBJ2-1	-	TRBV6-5	CAAGVGAYNEQFF	TGTGCCGCTGGCGTGGGGGCATACAATGAGCAGTTCTTC
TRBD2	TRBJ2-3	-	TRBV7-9	CASSLGTITDTQYF	TGTGCCAGCAGCCTAGGGACTATCACAGATACGCAGTATTTT
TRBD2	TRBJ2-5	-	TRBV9	CASSVDGRLETQYF	TGTGCCAGCAGCGTAGACGGGAGGTTGGAGACCCAGTACTTC
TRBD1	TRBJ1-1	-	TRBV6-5	CASSRADRGTAFF	TGTGCCAGCAGTCGAGCAGACAGGGGTACTGCTTTCTTT
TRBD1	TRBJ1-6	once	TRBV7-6	CASSPTGQGVNSPLHF	TGTGCCAGCAGCCCCACCGGACAGGGGGTGAATTCACCCCTCCACTTT
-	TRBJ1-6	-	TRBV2	CASSASSYNSPLHF	TGTGCCAGCAGCGCGAGCTCCTATAATTCACCCCTCCACTTT
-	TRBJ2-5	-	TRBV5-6	CASSSPGRGRRETQYF	TGTGCCAGCAGCTCTCCTGGGAGGGGGCGTAGAGAGACCCAGTACTTC
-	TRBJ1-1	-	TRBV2	CASSASRVSEAFF	TGTGCCAGCAGTGCTTCCCGGGTGTCTGAAGCTTTCTTT
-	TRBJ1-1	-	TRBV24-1	CATSDLGAEAFF	TGTGCCACCAGTGATTTGGGGGCTGAAGCTTTCTTT
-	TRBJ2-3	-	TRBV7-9	CASSLYRDTQYF	TGTGCCAGCAGCCTCTATCGAGATACGCAGTATTTT
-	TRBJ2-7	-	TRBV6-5	CASSFPVAGGYEQYF	TGTGCCAGCAGTTTCCCCGTGGCAGGGGGGTACGAGCAGTACTTC
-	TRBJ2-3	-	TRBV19	CASSGYRERSTDTQYF	TGTGCCAGTAGTGGCTACAGGGAAAGGAGCACAGATACGCAGTATTTT
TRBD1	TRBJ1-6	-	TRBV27	CASSFLGGQGSRTLHF	TGTGCCAGCAGTTTTTTGGGGGGACAGGGGAGTAGGACCCTCCACTTT
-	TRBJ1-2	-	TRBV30	CAWSGQLYGYTF	TGTGCCTGGAGTGGACAGCTCTATGGCTACACCTTC
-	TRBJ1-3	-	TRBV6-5	CASSYSGRVGNTIYF	TGTGCCAGCAGTTACTCAGGCAGGGTTGGAAACACCATATATTTT
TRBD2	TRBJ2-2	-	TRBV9	CASSVLTSGRYTNTGELFF	TGTGCCAGCAGCGTCTTGACTAGCGGGAGGTATACGAACACCGGGGAGCTGTTTTTT
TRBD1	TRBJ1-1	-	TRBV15	CATSRVKGQFNEAFF	TGTGCCACCAGCAGAGTTAAGGGACAGTTTAATGAAGCTTTCTTT
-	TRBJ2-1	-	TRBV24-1	CATSEGGTFRDEQFF	TGTGCCACCAGTGAAGGCGGGACTTTTAGAGATGAGCAGTTCTTC
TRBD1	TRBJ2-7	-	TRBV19	CASRAGTGGADEQYF	TGTGCCAGTAGGGCCGGGACAGGGGGCGCGGATGAGCAGTACTTC
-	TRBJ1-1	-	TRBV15	CATSRVDRMNTEAFF	TGTGCCACCAGCAGAGTTGACAGAATGAACACTGAAGCTTTCTTT
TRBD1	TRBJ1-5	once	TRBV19	CASSPPDRGLNQPQHF	TGTGCCAGTAGCCCCCCTGACAGGGGCCTCAATCAGCCCCAGCATTTT
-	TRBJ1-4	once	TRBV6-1	CASSEGWGLDEKLFF	TGTGCCAGCAGTGAAGGGTGGGGGCTCGATGAAAAACTGTTTTTT
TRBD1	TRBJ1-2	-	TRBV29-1	CSVGDRGDYGYTF	TGCAGCGTTGGGGACAGAGGAGACTATGGCTACACCTTC
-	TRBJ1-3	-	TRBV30	CAWSSGLSGNTIYF	TGTGCCTGGAGTTCAGGCCTCTCTGGAAACACCATATATTTT
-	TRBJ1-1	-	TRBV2	CASTFVNTEAFF	TGTGCCAGCACCTTCGTGAACACTGAAGCTTTCTTT
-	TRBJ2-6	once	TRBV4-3	CASSPSEGTGANVLTF	TGCGCCAGCTCTCCAAGCGAGGGCACCGGGGCCAACGTCCTGACTTTC
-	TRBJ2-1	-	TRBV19	CASSPRDTVSSYNEQFF	TGTGCCAGTAGTCCTAGGGACACCGTTAGCTCCTACAATGAGCAGTTCTTC
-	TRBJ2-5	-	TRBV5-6	CASSLPQETQYF	TGTGCCAGCAGCCTACCCCAAGAGACCCAGTACTTC
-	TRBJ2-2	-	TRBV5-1	CASSSDPGTLNTGELFF	TGCGCCAGCAGCTCGGACCCCGGGACACTGAACACCGGGGAGCTGTTTTTT